The 30 T cell receptor beta chains given below trace back to one sample, sequenced in a study of cytomegalovirus exposure and HLA in healthy donors. The PCR used 60 Vbeta and 13 Jbeta primers. Measured with immunoSEQ multiplex PCR; TCRdb has only the in-frame clones, and not every one. Among some 150,000 clones listed, about two thirds were seen once. Material: PBMCs. These receptors came from a human donor in good health.

The chain couples TRBV4-2 to TRBJ1-2, with a possible D match to TRBD1 (5 bases). Trimming removed 4 bases from V and 3 bases from J, with 9 bases in between. This CDR3 is 13 amino acids long. Germline V gives CDR1 LGHNA, CDR2 YNFKEQ. In nucleotides, the CDR3 is TGTGCCAGCAGCCCGGGCAGGGACTATGGCTACACCTTC. Translated, it gives CASSPGRDYGYTF.

The rearrangement links TRBV7-3 to TRBJ2-7; TRBD2 aligns across 10 bases. Trimming took 5 bases from V and 3 from J; bases not matched to a gene: 7. Germline values: CDR1 SGHTA, CDR2 FQGTGA. This CDR3 spans 15 amino acids. The CDR3 protein is CASSPSGGVGYEQYF. Here the CDR3 DNA reads TGTGCCAGCAGCCCCAGCGGGGGGGTTGGCTACGAGCAGTACTTC.

The chain uses TRBV19 and TRBJ2-1, with 7 positions matching TRBD1. The CDR3 contains 17 residues. CDR1 LNHDA and CDR2 SQIVND come from the germline V gene (reference sequence). After removal of 3 bases from V and 3 bases from J, the junction contained 11 bases not matched to a gene. The CDR3 DNA is TGTGCCAGTAGTATGGTCGGCACAGGGGCGATCTACAATGAGCAGTTCTTC. Its protein product is CASSMVGTGAIYNEQFF.

The rearrangement joins TRBV29-1 to TRBJ2-1; 12 bases agree with TRBD2. Germline trimming cut 4 bases from V and 8 bases from J; bases unmatched to any gene: 3. CDR3 length: 13 amino acids. Germline CDR1 and CDR2: SQVTM and ANQGSEA. As DNA, the CDR3 is TGCAGCGTTGCTAGCGGGGGGGTGGATGAGCAGTTCTTC. This encodes CSVASGGVDEQFF.

The rearrangement links TRBV9 to TRBJ2-2; maybe TRBD2 (6 bases). Germline V lookup: CDR1 SGDLS, CDR2 YYNGEE. V shed 4 bases and J shed 6 bases, with 13 bases lying between them. CDR3 size: 14 residues. CDR3 loop: CASSLPAGPGELFF. The DNA of the CDR3 is TGTGCCAGCAGCCTCCCGGCGGGACCCGGGGAGCTGTTTTTT.

Only a few counts were recorded for this clone. V is TRBV19 and J is TRBJ2-2; TRBD1 agrees at 8 bases. Germline CDR1 LNHDA, CDR2 SQIVND (reference sequence). The CDR3 is 15 amino acids. V was clipped by 3 bases and J by 6 bases; unmatched bases: 6. The DNA of the CDR3 is TGTGCCAGTAGTATGGAGACAGGGGCCTCCGGGGAGCTGTTTTTT. This sequence encodes CASSMETGASGELFF.

This clone was recorded only once. The chain uses TRBV5-1 and TRBJ2-5; 12 bases are shared with TRBD2. Looked up from germline, CDR1 is SGHRS and CDR2 is YFSETQ. The CDR3 consists of 15 residues. Unmatched junction bases numbered 5, after V lost 3 bases and J lost 5 bases. The CDR3 sequence is CASSWTSGTWETQYF. The CDR3 DNA reads as TGCGCCAGCAGCTGGACTAGCGGGACCTGGGAGACCCAGTACTTC.

The chain uses TRBV19 and TRBJ1-5; 7 bases line up with TRBD1. Germline CDR1 and CDR2: LNHDA and SQIVND (reference sequence). The V segment lost 6 bases and the J segment 5 bases; nucleotides outside the gene matches: 4. The CDR3 runs to 13 residues. This chain's CDR3 is CASSGDRDQPQHF. In nucleotides, the CDR3 is TGTGCCAGTAGCGGGGACAGAGATCAGCCCCAGCATTTT.

The rearrangement links TRBV10-3 to TRBJ2-7; 10 bases agree with TRBD2. The CDR3 loop spans 12 amino acids. The germline V gene encodes CDR1 ENHRY and CDR2 SYGVKD. This CDR3 is CTSGVSSYEQYF. In DNA form, the CDR3 reads TGTACTAGCGGGGTGAGCTCCTACGAGCAGTACTTC.

The chain carries TRBV19 and TRBJ2-7; 7 positions match TRBD1. Trimming took 10 bases from V and 4 from J; bases not matched to a gene: 7. Looked up from germline, CDR1 is LNHDA and CDR2 is SQIVND (reference sequence). The CDR3 is 12 residues long. The CDR3 bases are TGTGCCACCCGGGACAGCCCATACGAGCAGTACTTC. The encoded protein is CATRDSPYEQYF. The whole variable domain, remainder taken from reference TRBV19 and TRBJ2-7, is DGGITQSPKYLFRKEGQNVTLSCEQNLNHDAMYWYRQDPGQGLRLIYYSQIVNDFQKGDIAEGYSVSREKKESFPLTVTSAQKNPTAFYLCATRDSPYEQYFGPGTRLTVT.

In this sample, this clone turned up a few times. Other nucleotide sequences from this sample produce the same CDR3. The CDR3 sequence: CASSLTGGNTEAFF. The CDR3 DNA reads TGTGCCAGCAGCCTCACGGGAGGGAACACTGAAGCTTTCTTT. This rearrangement joins TRBV7-6 to TRBJ1-1; D call uncertain. CDR1 is SGHVS, CDR2 FNYEAQ, per germline. Trimming removed 5 bases at V and 1 base at J, with 11 bases between. The CDR3 spans 14 residues.

The chain employs TRBV9 and TRBJ1-1; D possibly corresponds to TRBD1 (6 bases). This CDR3 comprises 14 residues. The germline V gene has CDR1 SGDLS and CDR2 YYNGEE. V dropped 5 bases and J dropped 0 bases, with 11 bases sitting between them. DNA for the CDR3: TGTGCCAGCAGTCCTACAGGGTTGAACACTGAAGCTTTCTTT. Translation gives CASSPTGLNTEAFF.

The chain couples TRBV4-1 to TRBJ2-1; 7 nucleotides agree with TRBD2. V lost 1 base and J lost 6; bases outside the gene matches: 15. CDR1 is MGHRA, CDR2 YSYEKL, per germline. The CDR3 has 18 amino acids. This CDR3 is CASSQGSQAGLSLNEQFF. CDR3 DNA: TGCGCCAGCAGCCAAGGATCTCAAGCGGGACTTTCTCTCAATGAGCAGTTCTTC.

In this sample, this clone turned up a few times. The V and J genes are TRBV6-5 and TRBJ1-1; TRBD1 matches at 11 bases. V lost 4 bases to trimming and J lost 4 bases; unmatched junction nucleotides: 2. CDR3 length equals 14 residues. In germline, CDR1 is MNHEY, CDR2 SVGAGI. CDR3 sequence reads: CASSWGTGGTEAFF. The CDR3 nucleotides are TGTGCCAGCAGTTGGGGGACAGGGGGCACTGAAGCTTTCTTT.

The rearrangement joins TRBV7-2 to TRBJ2-3; TRBD2 matches at 7 bases. Germline V gives CDR1 SGHTA, CDR2 FQGNSA. Trimming cost V 3 bases and J 4 bases; bases outside gene matches: 4. The CDR3 runs to 14 residues. CDR3 in amino acids: CASSLGSGSDTQYF. DNA of the CDR3: TGTGCCAGCAGCTTGGGTAGCGGGTCAGATACGCAGTATTTT.

The chain is built from TRBV6-1 and TRBJ2-1, with 14 bases fitting TRBD2. The germline CDR1 and CDR2 sequences are MNHNS and SASEGT. There are 15 residues in the CDR3. Trimming cost V 8 bases and J 7 bases; bases outside gene matches: 7. The CDR3: CASGRLAGGRNEQFF. The CDR3 region has the DNA TGTGCCAGCGGGAGACTAGCGGGGGGGCGGAATGAGCAGTTCTTC.

The rearrangement uses TRBV4-3 and TRBJ1-3; TRBD1 aligns across 8 bases. Germline V gene sequence: CDR1 LGHNA, CDR2 YSLEER. The CDR3 sequence is 16 residues long. V was pared by 3 bases and J by 4 bases, with 8 bases of the junction left unmatched. CDR3 nucleotide sequence: TGCGCCAGCAGCCAGGGACCGGACAGGGTCGGAAACACCATATATTTT. Residues: CASSQGPDRVGNTIYF.

The chain links TRBV19 to TRBJ1-6, with 8 positions matching TRBD1. The trim removed 3 bases at V and 1 base at J, leaving 2 bases unmatched. Germline V gene lookup returns CDR1 LNHDA and CDR2 SQIVND (reference sequence). This CDR3 is 16 amino acids long. This chain's CDR3 is CASSIQGASYNSPLHF. The CDR3 DNA reads as TGTGCCAGTAGTATCCAGGGGGCTTCCTATAATTCACCCCTCCACTTT.

This chain uses TRBV6-1 with TRBJ2-7, with TRBD2 matching over 10 bases. Germline V gene data show CDR1 as MNHNS and CDR2 as SASEGT. This CDR3 is 17 amino acids long. With V trimmed by 4 bases and J by 0 bases, 9 bases remained unmatched. CDR3 amino acids: CASSVYEGTSDSYEQYF. The CDR3 region has the DNA TGTGCCAGCAGTGTGTACGAGGGGACTAGCGACTCCTACGAGCAGTACTTC.

Only a few counts were recorded for this clone. The junction departs from germline at one end; a sequencing error may be responsible. The V gene is TRBV7-7, the J gene TRBJ2-7, with D perhaps TRBD1 (6 bases). Germline V gene sequence: CDR1 SSHAT, CDR2 FNYEAQ (reference sequence). The CDR3 has 15 amino acids. DNA for the CDR3: TGTGCTAGCAGCTTAGGTCAGGGGTTCACCTACGAGCAGTACTTC. This encodes CASSLGQGFTYEQYF. Drawing the rest from reference TRBV7-7 and TRBJ2-7, the complete variable domain is GAGVSQSPRYKVTKRGQDVTLRCDPISSHATLYWYQQALGQGPEFLTYFNYEAQPDKSGLPSDRFSAERPEGSISTLTIQRTEQRDSAMYRCASSLGQGFTYEQYFGPGTRLTVT.

This chain joins TRBV27 and TRBJ2-2; 9 nucleotides agree with TRBD2. Germline V gives CDR1 MNHEY, CDR2 SMNVEV (reference sequence). The V and J ends lost 2 bases and 7 bases, in that order; junction bases with no gene match: 5. CDR3 size: 15 residues. The CDR3 reads CASSLSGGPGGELFF. CDR3 DNA sequence: TGTGCCAGCAGTTTAAGCGGGGGGCCGGGCGGGGAGCTGTTTTTT.

This clone has a handful of counts. The rearrangement links TRBV7-3 to TRBJ2-3, with D hard to call. The V gene's germline CDR1 is SGHTA and CDR2 FQGTGA. The CDR3 spans 13 residues. The germline V and J ends were trimmed by 4 bases and 0 bases, with 5 bases remaining between them. In DNA form, the CDR3 reads TGTGCCAGCAGCTCCATTAGCACAGATACGCAGTATTTT. This gives the protein CASSSISTDTQYF.

The gene calls are TRBV28 and TRBJ1-1; D unclear. Germline values: CDR1 MDHEN, CDR2 SYDVKM. V was shortened by 3 bases and J by 1 base, with 6 bases between the two germline ends. This CDR3 region has 13 residues. Here the CDR3 reads CASSFRQNTEAFF. The CDR3 nucleotides are TGTGCCAGCAGTTTTAGACAGAACACTGAAGCTTTCTTT.

The V call is TRBV2, the J call TRBJ1-4, with TRBD1 identical over 7 bases. Germline V gives CDR1 SNHLY, CDR2 FYNNEI. Trimming removed 7 bases from V and 0 bases from J; junction bases left unmatched: 2. CDR3 length: 14 residues. DNA of the CDR3: TGTGCCAGCACCGGGACAGCAACTAATGAAAAACTGTTTTTT. Translating it yields CASTGTATNEKLFF.

The rearrangement links TRBV2 to TRBJ2-5, with D possibly matching TRBD1 (6 bases). CDR3 length: 16 residues. Germline-derived CDR1 and CDR2 are SNHLY and FYNNEI. V was shortened by 6 bases and J by 1 base, with 18 bases between the two germline ends. The CDR3 DNA reads TGTGCCAGCAGGGGGGCAACAGGACCTAGCCAAGAGACCCAGTACTTC. This encodes CASRGATGPSQETQYF.

This clone was detected only a few times. This chain links TRBV9 with TRBJ1-6; D call uncertain. Germline CDR1 and CDR2: SGDLS and YYNGEE. The CDR3 runs 17 residues. V was trimmed by 0 bases and J by 0 bases, leaving 10 bases between them. This CDR3 is CASSVDRAYSYNSPLHF. As DNA, the CDR3 is TGTGCCAGCAGCGTAGATCGAGCCTACTCCTATAATTCACCCCTCCACTTT.

The chain combines TRBV2 with TRBJ1-2; D not certain. Germline V gene lookup returns CDR1 SNHLY and CDR2 FYNNEI. V was shortened by 9 bases and J by 2 bases, with 13 bases between the two germline ends. The CDR3 extends over 13 amino acids. CDR3 residues: CASTEGLNYGYTF. DNA for the CDR3: TGTGCCAGTACGGAGGGTTTGAACTATGGCTACACCTTC.

The rearrangement links TRBV9 to TRBJ2-7; possibly TRBD1 for D (6 bases). The CDR3 loop spans 16 amino acids. CDR1 and CDR2 (germline): SGDLS, YYNGEE. V shed 0 bases and J shed 1 base, with 14 bases lying between them. Written as DNA, the CDR3 is TGTGCCAGCAGCGTAGGAGAGACAGGATTATCCTACGAGCAGTACTTC. Translated: CASSVGETGLSYEQYF.

The chain links TRBV18 to TRBJ1-3, with D possibly matching TRBD1 (5 bases). V gave up 4 bases and J gave up 0 bases, with 16 bases separating them. Germline V gene data show CDR1 as KGHSH and CDR2 as LQKENI. This CDR3 spans 17 amino acids. The CDR3 DNA is TGTGCCAGCTCACTTACGGGACTCTCAGACTCTGGAAACACCATATATTTT. Translating gives CASSLTGLSDSGNTIYF.

The rearrangement links TRBV5-6 to TRBJ2-5; maybe TRBD1 (6 bases). V was cut by 6 bases and J by 4 bases, with 16 bases left in between. Looked up from germline, CDR1 is SGHDT and CDR2 is YYEEEE. This CDR3 region has 14 residues. The CDR3 loop is CASTPPGTRETQYF. CDR3 DNA sequence: TGTGCCAGCACCCCGCCGGGGACAAGAGAGACCCAGTACTTC.